The 25 T cell receptor beta chains below were found in one sample sequenced in a study of shared clonotypes between healthy human individuals. Cells designated naive CD8 were CD45RO-negative and were positively selected for CCR7, with terminally differentiated effector memory CD45RA+ cells excluded. Sequencing used immunoSEQ multiplex PCR; TCRdb keeps in-frame clones, though not all of them. Of more than 2 million clones listed, roughly 93% are singletons. Sequences were obtained from naive CD8+ T cells from PBMCs. These receptor sequences come from a man between 18 and 35 years old in good health. Some clones in this sample may be carry-over from other donors' samples.

This clone has just one count. This rearrangement joins TRBV5-1 to TRBJ2-3, with D perhaps matching TRBD2 (6 bases). V was trimmed by 0 bases and J by 3 bases, leaving 17 bases between them. This CDR3 contains 17 residues. Germline lookup yields CDR1 SGHRS and CDR2 YFSETQ. In DNA form, the CDR3 reads TGCGCCAGCAGCTTGGATACTACTTTCCGGGGGACAGATACGCAGTATTTT. Translation gives CASSLDTTFRGTDTQYF. Together with reference TRBV5-1 and TRBJ2-3, the CDR3 gives the full variable domain: KAGVTQTPRYLIKTRGQQVTLSCSPISGHRSVSWYQQTPGQGLQFLFEYFSETQRNKGNFPGRFSGRQFSNSRSEMNVSTLELGDSALYLCASSLDTTFRGTDTQYFGPGTRLTVL.

The chain couples TRBV9 to TRBJ1-2; weak D call: TRBD1 (5 bases). Germline CDR1 SGDLS, CDR2 YYNGEE. Trimming left V 0 bases short and J 7 bases short, with 10 bases between. The CDR3 covers 13 residues. CDR3 loop: CASSVGGAFGYTF. CDR3 DNA: TGTGCCAGCAGCGTAGGAGGGGCGTTTGGCTACACCTTC.

This chain links TRBV7-9 with TRBJ2-7, with TRBD1 matching over 7 bases. This CDR3 contains 13 residues. The J segment lost 5 bases and the V segment lost 5 bases, leaving 6 bases of the junction unmatched. Germline V gene lookup returns CDR1 SEHNR and CDR2 FQNEAQ (reference sequence). CDR3 protein: CASSPGQTNEQYF. The CDR3, as DNA: TGTGCCAGCAGCCCGGGACAGACCAACGAGCAGTACTTC.

This sequence joins TRBV11-2 and TRBJ2-2; the D is unclear. CDR1 and CDR2 (germline): SGHAT, FQNNGV. V was shortened by 3 bases and J by 7 bases, with 15 bases between the two germline ends. CDR3 size: 15 residues. In DNA form, the CDR3 reads TGTGCCAGCAGCTTCACGGCACTGAGACACGGGGAGCTGTTTTTT. Amino acids: CASSFTALRHGELFF.

The chain employs TRBV2 and TRBJ1-1, with unresolved D. The V gene lost 4 bases and the J gene lost 3 bases, with 12 bases spanning the gap. In germline, CDR1 is SNHLY, CDR2 FYNNEI. The CDR3 has 14 residues. The CDR3, as DNA: TGTGCCAGCAGTGGAGGCAGGAGCTACACTGAAGCTTTCTTT. Its protein product is CASSGGRSYTEAFF.

This chain connects TRBV7-6 to TRBJ1-1; 10 bases are a match to TRBD1. CDR3 length: 15 residues. The ends lost 5 bases at V and 2 bases at J; junction bases unmatched: 5. The V gene's germline CDR1 is SGHVS and CDR2 FNYEAQ. CDR3 DNA sequence: TGTGCCAGCAGCACCCCGACAGGGGGCAACACTGAAGCTTTCTTT. Protein sequence: CASSTPTGGNTEAFF.

The rearrangement links TRBV11-2 to TRBJ2-5; D possibly matches TRBD1 or TRBD2 (5 bases each). Germline assignment: CDR1 SGHAT and CDR2 FQNNGV. V lost 2 bases and J 1 base, leaving 11 bases between the germline ends. CDR3 length: 15 residues. CDR3: CASSLSRGSQETQYF. CDR3 nucleotide sequence: TGTGCCAGCAGCTTAAGTCGGGGCAGCCAAGAGACCCAGTACTTC.

This rearrangement joins TRBV7-8 to TRBJ2-2; 10 nucleotides agree with TRBD2. CDR1 and CDR2 from the germline V gene are SGHVS and FQNEAQ. This CDR3 is built from 16 residues. V was clipped by 3 bases and J by 7 bases; unmatched bases: 8. In DNA form, the CDR3 reads TGTGCCAGCAGCTTCACGCTAGCGGGAGCGGGCGGGGAGCTGTTTTTT. It is translated as CASSFTLAGAGGELFF.

About this clone itself: Other DNA sequences in this specimen translate into the identical CDR3. The rearrangement links TRBV29-1 to TRBJ2-7; 12 positions match TRBD1. V lost 6 bases, J lost 4 bases, and 4 bases stayed unmatched. The CDR3 loop spans 13 amino acids. Germline V gene sequence: CDR1 SQVTM, CDR2 ANQGSEA. DNA for the CDR3: TGCAGCGTAGGGACAGGGGGCTCTTACGAGCAGTACTTC. Residues: CSVGTGGSYEQYF.

V usage is TRBV7-9 and J usage is TRBJ2-7; D not resolved. This CDR3 has 13 residues. V lost 5 bases to trimming and J lost 0 bases, with 8 bases between them. Germline assignment: CDR1 SEHNR and CDR2 FQNEAQ (reference sequence). The CDR3 spells CASSHEFSYEQYF. The CDR3, as DNA: TGTGCCAGCAGCCACGAATTCTCCTACGAGCAGTACTTC.

The chain carries TRBV4-2 and TRBJ2-1; D is perhaps TRBD2 (5 bases). Germline CDR1 and CDR2: LGHNA and YNFKEQ. This CDR3 has 14 residues. V shed 4 bases and J shed 8 bases, with 15 bases lying between them. CDR3 residues: CASSLPRREHEQFF. CDR3 DNA: TGTGCCAGCAGCCTACCTAGAAGGGAGCATGAGCAGTTCTTC.

As for this clone: Other nucleotide sequences from this sample produce the same CDR3. The chain joins TRBV27 to TRBJ2-7; no definite D call. CDR3 length equals 14 residues. Germline assignment: CDR1 MNHEY and CDR2 SMNVEV (reference sequence). The V end lost 0 bases, the J end lost 3 bases, and 9 bases lay between the germline ends. CDR3 loop: CASSLSGWGYEQYF. Here the CDR3 DNA reads TGTGCCAGCAGTTTATCAGGATGGGGCTACGAGCAGTACTTC.

This chain uses TRBV7-2 with TRBJ2-2, with D uncertain. The V end was cut by 1 base, the J end by 6 bases, with 15 bases between. This CDR3 is 16 amino acids long. The germline V gene has CDR1 SGHTA and CDR2 FQGNSA. The CDR3: CASSLGFWEKAGELFF. For the CDR3, the DNA is TGTGCCAGCAGCTTAGGATTCTGGGAAAAAGCCGGGGAGCTGTTTTTT.

The chain combines TRBV2 with TRBJ2-3, with TRBD1 matching over 9 bases. The V segment lost 5 bases and the J segment 3 bases; nucleotides outside the gene matches: 21. CDR3 length equals 20 residues. Germline V gives CDR1 SNHLY, CDR2 FYNNEI. CDR3 sequence: CASSRPGTGIVVSKTDTQYF. The CDR3 coding sequence is TGTGCCAGCAGTCGTCCCGGGACAGGGATAGTGGTTTCGAAGACAGATACGCAGTATTTT. Based on the CDR3 plus reference TRBV2 and TRBJ2-3, the full variable domain is EPEVTQTPSHQVTQMGQEVILRCVPISNHLYFYWYRQILGQKVEFLVSFYNNEISEKSEIFDDQFSVERPDGSNFTLKIRSTKLEDSAMYFCASSRPGTGIVVSKTDTQYFGPGTRLTVL.

CDR3 sequence reads: CASSIDGSGRYEQYF. In DNA form, the CDR3 reads TGTGCCAGTAGTATAGACGGTAGCGGGCGCTACGAGCAGTACTTC. The chain is built from TRBV19 and TRBJ2-7; 7 nucleotides align to TRBD2. Germline lookup yields CDR1 LNHDA and CDR2 SQIVND (reference sequence). CDR3 size: 15 residues. The J segment lost 3 bases and the V segment lost 0 bases, leaving 5 bases of the junction unmatched.

CDR3 bases: TGTGCCATCAGGGGGGAATTCCGCCAGTACAATGAGCAGTTCTTC. Translated: CAIRGEFRQYNEQFF. The V and J genes are TRBV10-3 and TRBJ2-1, with D perhaps being TRBD1 or TRBD2 (5 bases each). Germline V CDR1 and CDR2: ENHRY, SYGVKD. The CDR3 runs 15 residues. The V gene lost 6 bases and the J gene lost 4 bases, with 16 bases spanning the gap.

The rearrangement links TRBV19 to TRBJ1-1, with no clear D. The germline V gene has CDR1 LNHDA and CDR2 SQIVND (reference sequence). The CDR3 totals 12 residues. The ends were cut back, 7 bases at V and 1 base at J, with 7 bases in the middle. The CDR3 coding sequence is TGTGCCAGTACTAGGGAGAACACTGAAGCTTTCTTT. It is translated as CASTRENTEAFF.

This CDR3 reads CASSTSRDIGYGYTF. CDR3 DNA: TGTGCCAGCAGCACCAGCCGGGACATAGGGTATGGCTACACCTTC. The rearrangement links TRBV9 to TRBJ1-2, with D possibly being TRBD1 (6 bases). CDR3 length: 15 residues. Trimming stripped 4 bases from V and 5 bases from J, with 18 bases between. Germline CDR1 is SGDLS and CDR2 is YYNGEE.

The gene calls are TRBV19 and TRBJ1-1, with D unclear. Trimming pared 5 bases from V and 5 bases from J, leaving 21 bases between. This CDR3 contains 16 residues. The V gene's germline CDR1 is LNHDA and CDR2 SQIVND (reference sequence). The CDR3 here is CASSAPRTLSDTEAFF. Here the CDR3 DNA reads TGTGCCAGTAGTGCCCCCCGGACGCTGAGTGATACTGAAGCTTTCTTT.

V gene TRBV9 combines with J gene TRBJ1-2; 9 positions agree with TRBD1. CDR3 size: 21 residues. Trimming removed 3 bases from V and 7 bases from J; junction bases left unmatched: 28. Germline V gene sequence: CDR1 SGDLS, CDR2 YYNGEE. The CDR3 coding sequence is TGTGCCAGCAGCGCCTACCGGGACAGGGTACAACAAAACGGTCATACTGGTGGCTACACCTTC. Translating gives CASSAYRDRVQQNGHTGGYTF.

V is TRBV19 and J is TRBJ1-1; D possibly corresponds to TRBD1 (5 bases). The CDR3 spans 15 residues. Germline CDR1 reads LNHDA; CDR2 reads SQIVND (reference sequence). Trimming took 3 bases from V and 3 from J, leaving 14 bases between them. CDR3 protein: CASSIRAGFDTEAFF. As DNA, the CDR3 is TGTGCCAGTAGTATCAGGGCAGGGTTCGACACTGAAGCTTTCTTT. Based on the CDR3 plus reference TRBV19 and TRBJ1-1, the full variable domain is DGGITQSPKYLFRKEGQNVTLSCEQNLNHDAMYWYRQDPGQGLRLIYYSQIVNDFQKGDIAEGYSVSREKKESFPLTVTSAQKNPTAFYLCASSIRAGFDTEAFFGQGTRLTVV.

The CDR3, as DNA: TGTGCCAGCAGCCATGGCCGGGACAGGGTTAATGGCTACACCTTC. Protein product: CASSHGRDRVNGYTF. The chain links TRBV13 to TRBJ1-2, with 9 bases lining up with TRBD1. CDR3 length equals 15 residues. The trim removed 5 bases at V and 6 bases at J, leaving 10 bases unmatched. Germline V gene data show CDR1 as PRHDT and CDR2 as FYEKMQ (reference sequence). Full variable domain (outside the CDR3, taken from reference TRBV13 and TRBJ1-2): AAGVIQSPRHLIKEKRETATLKCYPIPRHDTVYWYQQGPGQDPQFLISFYEKMQSDKGSIPDRFSAQQFSDYHSELNMSSLELGDSALYFCASSHGRDRVNGYTFGSGTRLTVV.

V gene TRBV28 combines with J gene TRBJ2-1, with D unresolved. V lost 5 bases and J lost 2, with 13 bases in between. Germline V gives CDR1 MDHEN, CDR2 SYDVKM. This CDR3 region has 15 residues. Written as DNA, the CDR3 is TGTGCCAGCAGTCCTCACTCGATAGCCTACAATGAGCAGTTCTTC. Its protein product is CASSPHSIAYNEQFF.

The CDR3 DNA reads TGCGCCAGCAGCCAAGCGATTTCGAGCGCCTACTACGAGCAGTACTTC. It yields the protein CASSQAISSAYYEQYF. V and J are TRBV4-1 and TRBJ2-7; D unclear. The V end lost 1 base, the J end lost 3 bases, and 16 bases lay between the germline ends. The CDR3 length is 16 residues. Per the germline V gene, CDR1 is MGHRA and CDR2 is YSYEKL.

As for this clone: Within the sample, other DNA sequences also encode this same CDR3. CDR3 coding DNA: TGCGCCAGCAGCCAAATCCAAGGGACAGATACGCAGTATTTT. Translated: CASSQIQGTDTQYF. The chain is built from TRBV4-1 and TRBJ2-3; D gene ambiguous. Germline CDR1 MGHRA, CDR2 YSYEKL. The CDR3 has 14 residues. V was clipped by 2 bases and J by 3 bases, with 9 bases between them.